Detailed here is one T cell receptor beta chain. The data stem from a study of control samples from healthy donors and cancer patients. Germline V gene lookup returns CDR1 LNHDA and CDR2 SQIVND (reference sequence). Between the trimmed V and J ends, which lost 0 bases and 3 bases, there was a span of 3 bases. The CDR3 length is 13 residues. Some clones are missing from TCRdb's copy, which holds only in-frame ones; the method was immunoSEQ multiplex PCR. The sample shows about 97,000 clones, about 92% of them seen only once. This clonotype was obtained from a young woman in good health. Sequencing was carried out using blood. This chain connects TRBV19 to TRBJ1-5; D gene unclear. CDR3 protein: CASSIDHNQPQHF. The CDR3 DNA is TGTGCCAGTAGTATAGATCACAATCAGCCCCAGCATTTT.